One T cell receptor beta chain is described in this entry. Its antigen remains unknown. The method was immunoSEQ multiplex PCR; TCRdb's version includes in-frame clones alone and lacks a portion of them. The table records tens of thousands of clones, over 70% of them present only once. This specimen comes from a study of vaccination effects on CD4 cells after COVID-19. Germline CDR1 reads MNHEY; CDR2 reads SVGAGI. CDR3 length equals 15 residues. The trim removed 6 bases at V and 7 bases at J, leaving 11 bases unmatched. Expansion of antigen-specific CD4+ T cells with viral peptide pools was carried out by the ViraFEST assay before sequencing. The culture ran for roughly ten days before CD4+ T cells were isolated. The study found no prior SARS-CoV-2 infection in the vaccine recipients, who tested negative for nucleocapsid antibodies. It was with roughly 11 IU/ml IL-2 and 8 to 10 ug/ml peptides that some 1.8 million PBMC per well were cultured. Days 3 and 7 saw half the medium replaced with IL-2 medium.

Sample: CD4+ T cells from PBMCs cultured with SARS-CoV-2 spike peptides, taken before COVID-19 vaccination. This clonotype was sampled from a human donor who received a COVID-19 vaccine. This rearrangement joins TRBV6-5 to TRBJ1-4, with 7 bases fitting TRBD1. CDR3 region: CASRVRGDLGEKLFF. The CDR3 coding sequence is TGTGCCAGCAGGGTCAGGGGGGACCTAGGTGAAAAACTGTTTTTT.